This T cell receptor beta chain was identified in a study of T cell responses to AZD1222 COVID-19 vaccine. General study findings and limits: Only a handful of AZD1222 recipients tested seropositive at baseline. Spike-specific TCR breadth and depth were elevated following two AZD1222 doses.

Comments on this clone: What it binds is not known.

Pooling covered second doses at about 4 or about 12 weeks. The CDR3 is 15 amino acids. CDR1 and CDR2 (germline): SGHTA, FQGTGA. Trimming removed 3 bases from V and 9 bases from J, with 18 bases in between. The repertoire was sequenced with immunoSEQ multiplex PCR; TCRdb's copy has only in-frame clones and lacks some. The sample lists approximately 210,000 clones, 90% to 95% occurring once. The chain uses TRBV7-3 and TRBJ1-3; D is undetermined. The clonotype was recovered from an adult who received the AZD1222 COVID-19 vaccine. Sequenced material: peripheral blood, taken 28 days after the second AZD1222 dose. This chain's CDR3 is CASSLTGSPTATIYF. The CDR3 nucleotides are TGTGCCAGCAGCTTGACCGGGTCTCCCACCGCCACCATATATTTT.